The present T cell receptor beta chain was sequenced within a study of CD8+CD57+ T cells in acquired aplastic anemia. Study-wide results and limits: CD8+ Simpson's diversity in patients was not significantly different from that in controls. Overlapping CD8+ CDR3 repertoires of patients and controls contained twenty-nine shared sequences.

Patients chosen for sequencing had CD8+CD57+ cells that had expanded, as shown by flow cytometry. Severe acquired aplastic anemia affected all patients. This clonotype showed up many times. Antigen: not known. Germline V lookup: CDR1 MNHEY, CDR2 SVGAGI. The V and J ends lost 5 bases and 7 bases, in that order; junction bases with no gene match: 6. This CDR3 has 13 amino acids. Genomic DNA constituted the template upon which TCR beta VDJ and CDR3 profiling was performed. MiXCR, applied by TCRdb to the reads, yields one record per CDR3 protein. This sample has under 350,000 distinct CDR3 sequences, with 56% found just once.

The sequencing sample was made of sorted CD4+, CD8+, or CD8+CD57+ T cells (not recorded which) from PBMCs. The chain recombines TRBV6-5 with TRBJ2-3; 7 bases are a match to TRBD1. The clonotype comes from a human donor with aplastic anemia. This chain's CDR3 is CASSETGSHTQYF. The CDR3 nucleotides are TGTGCCAGCAGTGAGACAGGGTCCCATACGCAGTATTTT.